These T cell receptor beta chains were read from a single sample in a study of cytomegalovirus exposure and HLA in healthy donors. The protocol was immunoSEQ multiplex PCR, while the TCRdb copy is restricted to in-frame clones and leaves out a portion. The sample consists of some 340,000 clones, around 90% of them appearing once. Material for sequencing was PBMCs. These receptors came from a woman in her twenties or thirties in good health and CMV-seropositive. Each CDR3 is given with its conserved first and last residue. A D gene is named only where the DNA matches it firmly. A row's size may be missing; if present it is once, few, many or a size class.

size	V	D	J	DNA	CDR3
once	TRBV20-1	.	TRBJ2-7	TGCAGTGCTAGAAGGGAAAAGAGGGTGTACTTC	CSARREKRVYF
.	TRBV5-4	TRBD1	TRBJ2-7	TGTGCCAGCAGCCTGGGGACAGGGCAATTACTCGGTGGCCAGTACTTC	CASSLGTGQLLGGQYF
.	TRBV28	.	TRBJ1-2	TGTGCCAGCAGTTTAAGGCAGGGAGGCGCCTATGGCTACACCTTC	CASSLRQGGAYGYTF
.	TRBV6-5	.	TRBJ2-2	TGTGCCAGCAGTTACTTGACTATTTCCGGGGAGCTGTTTTTT	CASSYLTISGELFF
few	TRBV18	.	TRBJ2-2	TGTGCCAGCTCACCACCGAGCCGAGCGAACACCGGGGAGCTGTTTTTT	CASSPPSRANTGELFF
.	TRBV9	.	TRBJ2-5	TGTGCCAGCAGCGTAGCAGCCGGGGAAGAGACCCAGTACTTC	CASSVAAGEETQYF
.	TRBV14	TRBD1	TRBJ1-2	TGTGCCAGCAGCCAAAAGCAGGGGGCTTACTATGGCTACACCTTC	CASSQKQGAYYGYTF
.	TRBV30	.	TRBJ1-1	TGTGCCTGGAGTGATGCAGGGAACACTGAAGCTTTCTTT	CAWSDAGNTEAFF
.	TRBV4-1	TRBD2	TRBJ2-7	TGCGCCAGCAGCCAAGAGACCGGGACTAGCGGAGCCTACGAGCAGTACTTC	CASSQETGTSGAYEQYF
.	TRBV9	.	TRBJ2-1	TGTGCCAGCAGCGTAGTCCCCTTTTTGGGCTCCTACAATGAGCAGTTCTTC	CASSVVPFLGSYNEQFF
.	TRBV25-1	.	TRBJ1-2	TGTGCCAGCAGTGGGCCCTCTTTAGCTAACTATGGCTACACCTTC	CASSGPSLANYGYTF
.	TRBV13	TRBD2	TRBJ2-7	TGTGCCAGCAGCTTTACTAGCGGGAGCTCCTACGAGCAGTACTTC	CASSFTSGSSYEQYF
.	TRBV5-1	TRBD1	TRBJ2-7	TGCGCCAGCAGCGGCGGGACAGGGGAAGTCCACGAGCAGTACTTC	CASSGGTGEVHEQYF
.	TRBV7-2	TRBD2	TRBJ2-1	TGTGCCAGCAGCCGACTTTCTAGCGGGAATGAGCAGTTCTTC	CASSRLSSGNEQFF
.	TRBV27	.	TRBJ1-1	TGTGCCAGCAGTTTATTGGGGGTGGGCCATGAAGCTTTCTTT	CASSLLGVGHEAFF
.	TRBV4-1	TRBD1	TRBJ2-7	TGCGCCAGCAGCCTCACCGACTCGACAGGGGCCTACGAGCAGTACTTC	CASSLTDSTGAYEQYF
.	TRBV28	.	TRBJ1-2	TGTGCCAGCAGACGACTTACAGGGTATGGCTACACCTTC	CASRRLTGYGYTF
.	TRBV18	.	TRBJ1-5	TGTGCCAGCTCTCGAGGGGAGGGGAGCAATCAGCCCCAGCATTTT	CASSRGEGSNQPQHF
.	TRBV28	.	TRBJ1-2	TGTGCCAGCAGTTTTAAAACCGGGCCCTATGGCTACACCTTC	CASSFKTGPYGYTF
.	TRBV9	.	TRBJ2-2	TGTGCCAGCAGCGTCGGGACACCGAACACCGGGGAGCTGTTTTTT	CASSVGTPNTGELFF
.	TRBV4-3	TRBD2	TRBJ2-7	TGCGCCAGCAGCCAAGATTTAGCGGGAGGGAGGTACGAGCAGTACTTC	CASSQDLAGGRYEQYF
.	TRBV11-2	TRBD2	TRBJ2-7	TGTGCCAGCAGCCCCAGGACTAGCGACCTCTCCTACGAGCAGTACTTC	CASSPRTSDLSYEQYF
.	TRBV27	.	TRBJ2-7	TGTGCCAGCAGCCCAATAGGGGGCTACGAGCAGTACTTC	CASSPIGGYEQYF
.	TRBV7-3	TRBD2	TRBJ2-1	TGTGCCAGCAGCCCGCAAGGAGGGACTAGCGGGAACAATGAGCAGTTCTTC	CASSPQGGTSGNNEQFF
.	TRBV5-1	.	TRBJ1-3	TGCGCCAGCAGCTTGGGAGGTCCTGGAAACACCATATATTTT	CASSLGGPGNTIYF
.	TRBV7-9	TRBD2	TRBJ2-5	TGTGCCAGCAGCTTAGGGATAGCGGGGGGACGAGAGACCCAGTACTTC	CASSLGIAGGRETQYF
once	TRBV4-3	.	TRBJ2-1	TGCGCCAGCAGCCAAGATTACAATGAGCAGTTCTTC	CASSQDYNEQFF
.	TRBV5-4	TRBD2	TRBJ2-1	TGTGCCAGCAGCTTAGGCGGGGGGGCCAATGAGCAGTTCTTC	CASSLGGGANEQFF
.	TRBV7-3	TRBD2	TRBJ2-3	TGTGCCAGCAGCTTATCCCCCTTACTAGCGGGCACAGATACGCAGTATTTT	CASSLSPLLAGTDTQYF